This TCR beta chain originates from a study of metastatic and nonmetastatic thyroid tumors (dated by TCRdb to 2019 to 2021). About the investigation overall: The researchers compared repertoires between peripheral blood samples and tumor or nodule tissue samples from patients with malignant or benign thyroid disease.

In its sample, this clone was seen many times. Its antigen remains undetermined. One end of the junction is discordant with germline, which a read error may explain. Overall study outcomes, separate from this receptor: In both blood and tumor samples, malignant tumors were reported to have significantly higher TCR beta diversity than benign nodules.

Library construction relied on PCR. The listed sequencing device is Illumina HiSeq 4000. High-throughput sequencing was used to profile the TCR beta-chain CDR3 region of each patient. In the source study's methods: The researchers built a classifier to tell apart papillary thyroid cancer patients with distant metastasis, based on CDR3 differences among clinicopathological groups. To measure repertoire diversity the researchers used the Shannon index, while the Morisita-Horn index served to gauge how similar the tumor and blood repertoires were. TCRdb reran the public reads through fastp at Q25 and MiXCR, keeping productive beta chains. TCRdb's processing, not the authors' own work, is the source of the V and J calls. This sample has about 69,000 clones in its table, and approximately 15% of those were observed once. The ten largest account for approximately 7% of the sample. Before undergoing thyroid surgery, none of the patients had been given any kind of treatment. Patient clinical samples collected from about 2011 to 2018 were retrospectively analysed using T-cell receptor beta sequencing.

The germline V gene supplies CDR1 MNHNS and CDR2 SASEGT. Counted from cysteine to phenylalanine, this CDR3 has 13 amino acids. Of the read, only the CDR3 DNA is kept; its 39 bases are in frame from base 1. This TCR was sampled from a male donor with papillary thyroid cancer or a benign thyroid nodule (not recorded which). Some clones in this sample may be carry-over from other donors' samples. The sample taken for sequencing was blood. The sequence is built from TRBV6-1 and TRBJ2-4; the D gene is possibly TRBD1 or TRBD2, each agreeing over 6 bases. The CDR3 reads CASSEGGPNIQYF. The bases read TGTGCCAGCAGCGAAGGGGGGCCAAACATTCAGTACTTC.